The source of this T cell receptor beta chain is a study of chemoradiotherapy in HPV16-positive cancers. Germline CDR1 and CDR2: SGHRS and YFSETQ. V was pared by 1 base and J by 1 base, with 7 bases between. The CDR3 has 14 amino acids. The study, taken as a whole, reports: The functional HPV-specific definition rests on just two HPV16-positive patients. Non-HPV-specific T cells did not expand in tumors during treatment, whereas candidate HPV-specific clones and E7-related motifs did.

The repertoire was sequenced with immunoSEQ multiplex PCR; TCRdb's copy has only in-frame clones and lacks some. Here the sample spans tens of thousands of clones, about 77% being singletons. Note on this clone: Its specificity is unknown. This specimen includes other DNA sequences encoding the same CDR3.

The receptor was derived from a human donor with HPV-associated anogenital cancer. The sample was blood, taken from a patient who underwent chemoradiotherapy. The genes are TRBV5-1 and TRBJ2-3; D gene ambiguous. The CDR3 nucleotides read TGCGCCAGCAGCTTGCTCCGGGGCACAGATACGCAGTATTTT. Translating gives CASSLLRGTDTQYF.